One and the same sample provided the 26 T cell receptor beta chains below, sequenced in a study of neoadjuvant nivolumab and ipilimumab in lung cancer. Assay: immunoSEQ multiplex PCR; the TCRdb copy retains only in-frame clones and omits some. The sample holds tens of thousands of clones; 75% to 90% are singletons and the top ten take about 4%. This specimen was blood, taken before neoadjuvant nivolumab, alone or with ipilimumab. The receptors derive from an adult with non-small cell lung cancer. Some clones in this sample may be carry-over from other donors' samples.

V and J are TRBV19 and TRBJ2-3, with no clear D. Trimming took off 10 bases at V and 2 bases at J, with 13 bases between the two ends. CDR3 length equals 13 residues. The germline gives CDR1 LNHDA, CDR2 SQIVND (reference sequence). CDR3 nucleotides: TGTGCCACTAAGGTCTCAAACACAGATACGCAGTATTTT. As protein: CATKVSNTDTQYF. The variable domain in full, with the rest retrieved from reference TRBV19 and TRBJ2-3, is DGGITQSPKYLFRKEGQNVTLSCEQNLNHDAMYWYRQDPGQGLRLIYYSQIVNDFQKGDIAEGYSVSREKKESFPLTVTSAQKNPTAFYLCATKVSNTDTQYFGPGTRLTVL.

The chain combines TRBV9 with TRBJ2-3, with 7 bases fitting TRBD2. The CDR3 runs to 14 residues. Per the germline V gene, CDR1 is SGDLS and CDR2 is YYNGEE. The V segment lost 4 bases and the J segment 4 bases; nucleotides outside the gene matches: 6. The CDR3 DNA follows: TGTGCCAGCAGCCCGCGACTAGCAGCAGATACGCAGTATTTT. Its translation: CASSPRLAADTQYF.

The V gene is TRBV5-1, the J gene TRBJ2-3; D could derive from TRBD1 or TRBD2 (5 bases each). In germline, CDR1 is SGHRS, CDR2 YFSETQ. V dropped 4 bases and J dropped 4 bases, with 13 bases sitting between them. The CDR3 contains 14 residues. CDR3 amino acids: CASSLGQAADTQYF. CDR3 nucleotide sequence: TGCGCCAGCAGCCTCGGACAAGCGGCAGATACGCAGTATTTT.

The V gene is TRBV10-2, the J gene TRBJ2-2, with 8 positions matching TRBD2. With V trimmed by 7 bases and J by 6 bases, 7 bases remained unmatched. The V gene's germline CDR1 is WSHSY and CDR2 SAAADI. CDR3 size: 14 residues. The CDR3 DNA follows: TGCGCCAGCACCCAGACGACTAGCGCCGGGGAGCTGTTTTTT. Protein: CASTQTTSAGELFF.

The gene calls are TRBV7-2 and TRBJ2-1; D call uncertain. This CDR3 comprises 10 residues. CDR1 is SGHTA and CDR2 is FQGNSA in the germline V gene. The V and J ends lost 4 bases and 7 bases respectively, with 2 bases between them. The CDR3 nucleotides are TGTGCCAGCAGCTCGAATGAGCAGTTCTTC. Translation gives CASSSNEQFF.

This chain links TRBV11-2 with TRBJ2-2; D gene uncertain. The germline V gene has CDR1 SGHAT and CDR2 FQNNGV. Deletions cut 1 base from V and 1 base from J, with 4 bases between. The length of the CDR3 is 14 residues. The CDR3 spells CASSLGLNTGELFF. As DNA, the CDR3 is TGTGCCAGCAGCTTAGGGCTGAACACCGGGGAGCTGTTTTTT.

This clone was detected only once. This rearrangement joins TRBV5-6 to TRBJ2-2; D remains ambiguous. CDR1 is SGHDT, CDR2 YYEEEE, per germline. This CDR3 has 15 residues. The V gene lost 4 bases and the J gene lost 6 bases, with 16 bases spanning the gap. The CDR3 loop is CASSPMGGWAGELFF. The CDR3 DNA sequence: TGTGCCAGCAGCCCCATGGGCGGTTGGGCCGGGGAGCTGTTTTTT.

The chain couples TRBV5-5 to TRBJ2-2, with 9 nucleotides matching TRBD1. The germline V gene has CDR1 SGHKS and CDR2 YYEKEE (reference sequence). The CDR3 is made up of 12 amino acids. The ends lost 3 bases at V and 11 bases at J; junction bases unmatched: 2. CDR3 sequence (DNA): TGTGCCAGCAGCTGGACAGGGGACGAGCTGTTTTTT. It is translated as CASSWTGDELFF.

The chain couples TRBV10-3 to TRBJ2-7, with a tentative D call TRBD1 (6 bases). Germline CDR1 ENHRY, CDR2 SYGVKD. Trimming left V 6 bases short and J 3 bases short, with 18 bases between. This CDR3 is built from 15 residues. The CDR3 nucleotides read TGTGCCATCAGACCTCACGGGACAAGAAGCTACGAGCAGTACTTC. Protein: CAIRPHGTRSYEQYF.

The V gene is TRBV5-8, the J gene TRBJ2-5; D is possibly TRBD1 (6 bases). V lost 4 bases and J lost 5, with 6 bases in between. The CDR3 covers 11 residues. Germline V gene lookup returns CDR1 SGHTS and CDR2 YDEGEE. CDR3 in amino acids: CASSRGETQYF. Here the CDR3 DNA reads TGTGCCAGCAGCAGGGGGGAGACCCAGTACTTC.

The chain links TRBV19 to TRBJ2-7; TRBD2 matches at 9 bases. J was trimmed by 4 bases and V by 6 bases; bases with no gene match: 10. Germline V lookup: CDR1 LNHDA, CDR2 SQIVND (reference sequence). This CDR3 contains 15 residues. CDR3 sequence: CASSSSGTSSYEQYF. CDR3 bases: TGTGCCAGTAGCTCCTCCGGGACTAGCAGTTACGAGCAGTACTTC.

This chain uses TRBV18 with TRBJ2-3, with 12 bases that match TRBD2. The germline gives CDR1 KGHSH, CDR2 LQKENI. Trimming at V came to 3 bases and at J to 2 bases, leaving 9 bases not matched to a gene. The CDR3 length is 18 residues. The chain's CDR3 is CASSPLAGGPMDTDTQYF. CDR3 sequence (DNA): TGTGCCAGCTCACCGCTAGCGGGAGGGCCGATGGACACAGATACGCAGTATTTT.

This sequence joins TRBV11-3 and TRBJ2-3, with D perhaps TRBD1 (6 bases). Trimming removed 5 bases from V and 4 bases from J, with 10 bases in between. Germline assignment: CDR1 SGHNT and CDR2 YENEEA. CDR3 length: 13 residues. CDR3 sequence (DNA): TGTGCCAGCAGCCCCCCAGGGGCAGATACGCAGTATTTT. The encoded protein is CASSPPGADTQYF.

V gene TRBV11-3 combines with J gene TRBJ2-1; 7 bases map to TRBD1. This CDR3 is built from 15 residues. Per the germline V gene, CDR1 is SGHNT and CDR2 is YENEEA. Trimming took 5 bases from V and 9 from J; bases not matched to a gene: 13. The CDR3 DNA sequence: TGTGCCAGCAGCGATGACGGGACAGAAATCAGTGAGCAGTTCTTC. Encoded protein: CASSDDGTEISEQFF.

This sequence joins TRBV6-1 and TRBJ2-1, with D unclear. The CDR3 loop spans 15 amino acids. The germline V and J ends were trimmed by 4 bases and 6 bases, with 16 bases remaining between them. Per the germline V gene, CDR1 is MNHNS and CDR2 is SASEGT. CDR3 DNA: TGTGCCAGCAGTGCCCGGTTAGACGCCGGCAATGAGCAGTTCTTC. Encoded protein: CASSARLDAGNEQFF.

CDR3 sequence: CASSLKDRDQPQHF. For the CDR3, the DNA is TGTGCCAGCAGCTTGAAGGATAGGGATCAGCCCCAGCATTTT. The J gene is TRBJ1-5, the V gene TRBV5-6; no firm D call. The CDR3 spans 14 residues. Trimming took off 1 base at V and 5 bases at J, with 10 bases between the two ends. CDR1 SGHDT and CDR2 YYEEEE come from the germline V gene.

This chain joins TRBV7-9 and TRBJ2-5; D perhaps matches TRBD1 (6 bases). Germline values: CDR1 SEHNR, CDR2 FQNEAQ (reference sequence). The ends were cut back, 3 bases at V and 3 bases at J, with 17 bases in the middle. The CDR3 has 16 amino acids. For the CDR3, the DNA is TGTGCCAGCAGCTTTGGTGCTTCCGGGACAAAAGAGACCCAGTACTTC. Translating it yields CASSFGASGTKETQYF.

The chain recombines TRBV5-4 with TRBJ2-6, with D possibly being TRBD1 or TRBD2 (6 bases each). The V end was cut by 0 bases, the J end by 4 bases, with 8 bases between. The V gene's germline CDR1 is SGHNT and CDR2 YYREEE (reference sequence). The CDR3 is 15 residues long. As DNA, the CDR3 is TGTGCCAGCAGCTTGGGGGGGGCCGGGGCCAACGTCCTGACTTTC. It specifies CASSLGGAGANVLTF.

The V and J genes are TRBV6-5 and TRBJ1-1; 7 nucleotides agree with TRBD1. Per the germline V gene, CDR1 is MNHEY and CDR2 is SVGAGI. The CDR3 covers 14 residues. Trimming removed 5 bases from V and 4 bases from J; junction bases left unmatched: 7. DNA for the CDR3: TGTGCCAGCAGTCCGTACAGGGGCTCCACTGAAGCTTTCTTT. This codes for CASSPYRGSTEAFF.

This chain links TRBV9 with TRBJ1-5, with D unclear. Germline V lookup: CDR1 SGDLS, CDR2 YYNGEE. The ends were cut back, 0 bases at V and 0 bases at J, with 1 base in the middle. The CDR3 consists of 13 residues. The CDR3 DNA sequence: TGTGCCAGCAGCGTAGGTAGCAATCAGCCCCAGCATTTT. Amino acids: CASSVGSNQPQHF. The variable domain in full, completed from reference TRBV9 and TRBJ1-5, reads DSGVTQTPKHLITATGQRVTLRCSPRSGDLSVYWYQQSLDQGLQFLIQYYNGEERAKGNILERFSAQQFPDLHSELNLSSLELGDSALYFCASSVGSNQPQHFGDGTRLSIL.

The rearrangement links TRBV5-6 to TRBJ1-1; D possibly corresponds to TRBD1 (5 bases). CDR1 and CDR2 from the germline V gene are SGHDT and YYEEEE. Deletions cut 0 bases from V and 1 base from J, with 7 bases between. This CDR3 spans 14 amino acids. CDR3 in amino acids: CASSLGQKNTEAFF. Here the CDR3 DNA reads TGTGCCAGCAGCTTGGGACAGAAGAACACTGAAGCTTTCTTT.

This chain links TRBV7-9 with TRBJ2-3; possible D gene TRBD2, 6 bases. CDR1 is SEHNR, CDR2 FQNEAQ, per germline (reference sequence). The V end lost 5 bases, the J end lost 2 bases, and 14 bases lay between the germline ends. The CDR3 covers 15 residues. CDR3 residues: CASSQGLHSTDTQYF. In DNA form, the CDR3 reads TGTGCCAGCAGCCAGGGACTTCATTCCACAGATACGCAGTATTTT. Variable domain in full (rest from reference TRBV7-9 and TRBJ2-3): DTGVSQNPRHKITKRGQNVTFRCDPISEHNRLYWYRQTLGQGPEFLTYFQNEAQLEKSRLLSDRFSAERPKGSFSTLEIQRTEQGDSAMYLCASSQGLHSTDTQYFGPGTRLTVL.

The genes are TRBV11-2 and TRBJ2-3; 12 bases match TRBD2. The germline V gene encodes CDR1 SGHAT and CDR2 FQNNGV. The ends lost 5 bases at V and 6 bases at J; junction bases unmatched: 3. The CDR3 is made up of 14 amino acids. CDR3 in amino acids: CASSPGLAGDTQYF. The CDR3 bases are TGTGCCAGCAGCCCAGGACTAGCGGGGGATACGCAGTATTTT.

The V and J genes are TRBV5-4 and TRBJ1-1, with D unresolved. CDR1 and CDR2 (germline): SGHNT, YYREEE (reference sequence). V lost 1 base to trimming and J lost 0 bases, with 7 bases between them. The CDR3 totals 14 residues. The CDR3 DNA is TGTGCCAGCAGCTTGCAGGCCGTGAACACTGAAGCTTTCTTT. Its translation is CASSLQAVNTEAFF. Combining the CDR3 with reference TRBV5-4 and TRBJ1-1 gives the whole variable domain ETGVTQSPTHLIKTRGQQVTLRCSSQSGHNTVSWYQQALGQGPQFIFQYYREEENGRGNFPPRFSGLQFPNYSSELNVNALELDDSALYLCASSLQAVNTEAFFGQGTRLTVV.

The CDR3 DNA sequence: TGCGCCAGCAGCTTGAGCGAGGGGGTAGGGACCCAGTACTTC. Translating it yields CASSLSEGVGTQYF. This chain links TRBV5-1 with TRBJ2-5, with D possibly matching TRBD1 (6 bases). Germline assignment: CDR1 SGHRS and CDR2 YFSETQ. Trimming left V 1 base short and J 7 bases short, with 14 bases between. This CDR3 comprises 14 residues.

A few counts support this clone. The CDR3, as DNA: TGTGCCAGCAGTGACTCGGTACAGGGTGAAACAGATACGCAGTATTTT. This encodes CASSDSVQGETDTQYF. The rearrangement links TRBV6-4 to TRBJ2-3; D is possibly TRBD1 (6 bases). CDR3 length: 16 amino acids. CDR1 is MRHNA and CDR2 is SNTAGT in the germline V gene. Trimming took 0 bases from V and 3 from J, leaving 13 bases between them.